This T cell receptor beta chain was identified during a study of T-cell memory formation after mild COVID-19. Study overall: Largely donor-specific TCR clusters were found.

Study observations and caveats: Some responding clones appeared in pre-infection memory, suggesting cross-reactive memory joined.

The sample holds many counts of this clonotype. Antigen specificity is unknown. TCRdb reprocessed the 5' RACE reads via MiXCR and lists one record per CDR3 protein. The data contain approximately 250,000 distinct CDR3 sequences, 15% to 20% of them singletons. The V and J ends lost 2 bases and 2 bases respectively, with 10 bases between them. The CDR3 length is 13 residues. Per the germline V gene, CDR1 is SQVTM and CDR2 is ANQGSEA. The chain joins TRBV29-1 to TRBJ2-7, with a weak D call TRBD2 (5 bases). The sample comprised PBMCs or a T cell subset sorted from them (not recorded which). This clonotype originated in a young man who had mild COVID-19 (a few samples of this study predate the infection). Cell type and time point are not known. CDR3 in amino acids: CSVEWENTYEQYF. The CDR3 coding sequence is TGCAGCGTTGAATGGGAGAATACCTACGAGCAGTACTTC.